This T cell receptor beta chain was found in a study of cytomegalovirus exposure and HLA in healthy donors. Overall study findings and caveats: The study listed approximately 170 cytomegalovirus-associated TCR beta chains. In vitro assays verified that a few CMV-associated chains recognized CMV antigens specifically. It was reported that the classifier diagnosed cytomegalovirus status with high specificity and sensitivity in both the original and validation cohorts.

The CDR3 extends over 16 amino acids. Germline V gene lookup returns CDR1 SGHAT and CDR2 FQNNGV. Germline trimming cut 4 bases from V and 1 base from J; bases unmatched to any gene: 3. This clone was detected only once. What it binds is unknown. Within the sample, other DNA sequences also encode this same CDR3. TCRdb's copy holds only in-frame clones and misses some; the assay was immunoSEQ multiplex PCR. The sample has over 50,000 clones; roughly 95% are singletons. The donors were in the approximately 120-subject validation cohort, distinct from the roughly 600-subject first cohort. V usage is TRBV11-2 and J usage is TRBJ2-3; 12 nucleotides match TRBD2. The TCR originated in a young woman in good health and CMV-seronegative. Source material: PBMCs. Written as DNA, the CDR3 is TGTGCCAGCAGCTCCAGACTAGCGGGGGGCACAGATACGCAGTATTTT. It specifies CASSSRLAGGTDTQYF.